The rows below give T cell receptor beta chains drawn from one sample of a study of early stage breast cancer tumors. Method: immunoSEQ multiplex PCR; TCRdb's copy keeps in-frame clones and lacks some. Seen here are 3,500 to 4,500 clones, 55% to 75% observed once, and the top ten hold 18%. The specimen sequenced was breast tumor tissue. These receptors came from a person aged 40 to 49 with breast cancer. Each CDR3 is given with its conserved first and last residue. Each record gives: V gene, clone size, J gene, D gene, CDR3 protein, CDR3 DNA. The D gene is left open where the match is weak. Clone size is given for some rows only: seen once, a few or many times, or a class if the clone is expanded.

>TRBV5-8|few|TRBJ2-1|NA
CASSLVEGNNEQFF
TGTGCCAGCAGCTTGGTCGAAGGCAACAATGAGCAGTTCTTC
>TRBV29-1|NA|TRBJ2-7|NA
CSVYGQSYEQYF
TGCAGCGTTTATGGCCAGTCCTACGAGCAGTACTTC
>TRBV7-9|NA|TRBJ1-2|NA
CASSSPAQAEKGYTF
TGTGCCAGCAGCTCCCCCGCCCAAGCCGAAAAGGGCTACACCTTC
>TRBV27|NA|TRBJ1-4|TRBD1
CASSSTGTGIEKLFF
TGTGCCAGCAGTTCTACCGGGACAGGGATTGAAAAACTGTTTTTT
>TRBV27|NA|TRBJ2-5|NA
CASSSLQKRQETQYF
TGTGCCAGCAGTTCCCTCCAGAAGCGCCAAGAGACCCAGTACTTC
>TRBV5-1|NA|TRBJ2-2|NA
CASSFGRPNTGELFF
TGCGCCAGCAGCTTCGGGCGGCCGAACACCGGGGAGCTGTTTTTT
>TRBV27|NA|TRBJ1-1|NA
CASGPSGGLMNTEAFF
TGTGCCAGCGGGCCCAGCGGCGGACTAATGAACACTGAAGCTTTCTTT
>TRBV7-6|NA|TRBJ2-2|NA
CASSPTGVSSGRPGELFF
TGTGCCAGCAGCCCGACAGGGGTGTCCAGCGGGAGACCCGGGGAGCTGTTTTTT
>TRBV5-1|NA|TRBJ2-7|TRBD2
CASSRLLAAYEQYF
TGCGCCAGCAGCCGTTTACTAGCGGCCTACGAGCAGTACTTC
>TRBV5-6|NA|TRBJ1-2|NA
CASSPRPGPGQDGYTF
TGTGCCAGCAGCCCGCGCCCCGGGCCCGGCCAGGATGGCTACACCTTC
>TRBV6-6|few|TRBJ2-1|NA
CASSRITENEQFF
TGTGCCAGCAGTCGGATAACTGAAAATGAGCAGTTCTTC
>TRBV29-1|few|TRBJ1-4|NA
CSARIATNEKLFF
TGCAGCGCCCGGATTGCAACTAATGAAAAACTGTTTTTT
>TRBV29-1|once|TRBJ2-1|TRBD2
CSVVGLADNEQFF
TGCAGCGTTGTTGGACTAGCGGACAATGAGCAGTTCTTC
>TRBV19|NA|TRBJ1-1|TRBD1
CASSIDGQGSPTEAFF
TGTGCCAGTAGTATAGACGGACAGGGATCCCCCACTGAAGCTTTCTTT
>TRBV9|few|TRBJ2-5|NA
CASSALPEETQYF
TGTGCCAGCAGCGCACTTCCTGAAGAGACCCAGTACTTC
>TRBV7-3|NA|TRBJ2-5|NA
CASSRTAQETQYF
TGTGCCAGCTCACGGACTGCTCAAGAGACCCAGTACTTC
>TRBV7-2|NA|TRBJ1-1|TRBD1
CASSSYQGAGTEAFF
TGTGCCAGCAGCTCATACCAGGGGGCGGGCACTGAAGCTTTCTTT
>TRBV27|NA|TRBJ2-7|TRBD1
CASSFSGGGYEQYF
TGTGCCAGCAGCTTTTCAGGGGGCGGCTACGAGCAGTACTTC
>TRBV19|NA|TRBJ1-5|NA
CASSTGFNQPQHF
TGTGCCAGTAGTACAGGCTTCAATCAGCCCCAGCATTTT
>TRBV30|NA|TRBJ2-5|NA
CAWRLGETQYF
TGTGCCTGGAGATTGGGGGAGACCCAGTACTTC
>TRBV6-1|NA|TRBJ2-3|NA
CASSDGGVGTDTQYF
TGTGCCAGCAGTGACGGGGGAGTCGGCACAGATACGCAGTATTTT
>TRBV28|NA|TRBJ1-2|NA
CASSFLGAYYGYTF
TGTGCCAGCAGTTTCCTGGGGGCCTACTATGGCTACACCTTC
>TRBV4-3|large|TRBJ2-1|NA
CASSPIAGSYNEQFF
TGCGCCAGCAGCCCTATAGCTGGCTCCTACAATGAGCAGTTCTTC
>TRBV7-2|NA|TRBJ2-1|NA
CASSVSGRPSSYNEQFF
TGTGCCAGCAGCGTGAGTGGGCGGCCTAGCTCCTACAATGAGCAGTTCTTC
>TRBV12-5|large|TRBJ2-3|NA
CASGFPSDWDASTDTQYF
TGTGCTAGTGGTTTCCCCTCCGACTGGGACGCTAGCACAGATACGCAGTATTTT
>TRBV7-9|once|TRBJ1-1|NA
CASSFSGANTEAFF
TGTGCCAGCAGTTTTTCAGGAGCGAACACTGAAGCTTTCTTT
>TRBV6-6|NA|TRBJ2-3|TRBD2
CASSYVAGGSTDTQYF
TGTGCCAGCAGTTACGTAGCGGGAGGGAGCACAGATACGCAGTATTTT
>TRBV6-6|NA|TRBJ1-3|NA
CASSYSNDRTGNTIYF
TGTGCCAGCAGTTACTCAAATGACAGGACAGGAAACACCATATATTTT
>TRBV30|NA|TRBJ1-1|TRBD1
CAWSVGGQESSEAFF
TGTGCCTGGAGTGTAGGAGGACAGGAAAGTAGTGAAGCTTTCTTT